The present TCR beta chain was sequenced within a study of blood T cell repertoires in COVID-19. Across the whole study: Sample material is recorded as cDNA or gDNA derived from T cells, B-cell-depleted T cells, or PBMCs.

Enrollees, roughly 18 to 89 years old, lived in about two dozen US areas. Recovered participants had two consecutive negative NP/OP PCR tests, healthcare professional clearance, or symptom resolution. Source study methods: Estimates of nucleated cell counts were drawn from the amplification of reference gene primers. The method was immunoSEQ multiplex PCR; TCRdb's version includes in-frame clones alone and lacks a portion of them. The DNA was the basis for D and trimming; V, J and clone size are from that table. The sample has a few hundred thousand clones, approximately 89% seen once; the top ten hold about 5%. The sequence was collected from a man aged 30-40 years who had recovered from COVID-19. Sequenced material: PBMCs or T cells enriched from blood (not recorded which).

CDR3 amino acids: CASSVGGGSGETQYF. CDR3 in DNA: TGTGCCAGCAGCGTAGGAGGGGGCAGTGGGGAGACCCAGTACTTC. J is TRBJ2-5 and V is TRBV9; 7 nucleotides line up with TRBD1. Germline V gene lookup returns CDR1 SGDLS and CDR2 YYNGEE. Trimming cost V 0 bases and J 5 bases; bases outside gene matches: 7. The CDR3 runs to 15 residues.